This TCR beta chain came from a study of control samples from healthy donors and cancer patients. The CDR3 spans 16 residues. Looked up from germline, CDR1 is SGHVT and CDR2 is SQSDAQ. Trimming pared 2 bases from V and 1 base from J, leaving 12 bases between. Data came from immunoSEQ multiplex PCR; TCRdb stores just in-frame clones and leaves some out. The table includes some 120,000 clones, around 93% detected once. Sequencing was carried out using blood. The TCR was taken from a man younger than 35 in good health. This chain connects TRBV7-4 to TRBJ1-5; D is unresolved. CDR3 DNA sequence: TGTGCCAGCAGCTTATCGGTCAGGCCAAGCAATCAGCCCCAGCATTTT. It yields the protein CASSLSVRPSNQPQHF.